The TCR delta chain under discussion was sequenced for a study of DNA immune sequencing with unique molecular identifiers. Genomic DNA underwent 32-plex PCR targeting all 8 TRDV and 4 TRDJ genes. A 12-nucleotide UMI was added during approximately 3 barcoding PCR cycles before adapter PCR. TCRdb used CATT to re-call clones from the multiplex PCR reads. The top ten hold roughly 53% of the sample, which has several thousand delta-chain clones, approximately 10% seen once. This clone has more than one count but fewer than ten. Deletions cut 2 bases from V and 0 bases from J, with 26 bases between. CDR1 NSMFDY and CDR2 ISSIKDK come from the germline V gene. CDR3 length equals 19 residues.

This sequence was found in a human donor in good health. The rearrangement joins TRAV29/DV5 to TRDJ1; D not certain. Matching the DNA to germline supplied the J gene, which TCRdb does not give. The sequenced sample consisted of gamma-delta T cells enriched from blood buffy coat, or unenriched PBMCs (not recorded which). Here the CDR3 DNA reads TGTGCAGCAAGGGAAGCTAACTACGCTACTGTGAAGTACACCGATAAACTCATCTTT. Translation: CAAREANYATVKYTDKLIF.